The sequence of this T cell receptor (beta chain) was determined in a study of blood T cell repertoires in COVID-19. How the authors handled the data: Reference gene primers were amplified, and this amplification served to estimate nucleated cell counts. Profiling relied on immunoSEQ multiplex PCR, and the TCRdb table lists in-frame clones only, not all of them. That table furnishes V, J and clone size, whereas the DNA furnished D and trimming. The data hold about 220,000 clones, with roughly 84% observed a single time. Germline values: CDR1 SNHLY, CDR2 FYNNEI. V was pared by 5 bases and J by 2 bases, with 7 bases of the junction left unmatched. The CDR3 consists of 15 residues.

This chain joins TRBV2 and TRBJ2-3; 7 bases fit TRBD1. What was sequenced was PBMCs or T cells enriched from blood (not recorded which). This sequence was found in a woman aged 40 to 50 who had recovered from COVID-19. CDR3 in amino acids: CASSSGTAATDTQYF. CDR3 DNA sequence: TGTGCCAGCAGTTCCGGGACAGCCGCCACAGATACGCAGTATTTT.